This entry is about one TCR beta chain. No antigen is known for it. This CDR3 is 17 amino acids long. Germline V gives CDR1 LNHDA, CDR2 SQIVND (reference sequence). At about 310,000 cells each, triplicate sorts were carried out for each CD8+ T cell subset. Phenotypically, naive CD8+ T cells corresponded to CD45RO-CCR7+CD27+CD95-. The data were taken from a study of CXCR3-negative and CXCR3-positive naive CD8 T cells. Through 5' RACE with UMI labels, the TRB cDNA libraries were prepared. TCRdb re-analyzed the 5' RACE reads; it lists each CDR3 protein once, without DNA. The sample data list more than 45,000 distinct CDR3 sequences. General study points: Diversity proved comparably high across both naive subsets and much lower in memory CD8+ cells.

Sequencing was performed on naive CXCR3- CD8+ T cells from blood. Specified subset: CD45RO-CCR7+CD27+CD95- naive CD8+ T cells lacking CXCR3 (TNR3-). The clonotype originates from a human donor in good health. Some clones in this sample may be carry-over from other donors' samples. The chain carries TRBV19 and TRBJ2-3; TCRdb lists TRBD2, though no DNA is available to test this call. The CDR3: CASSTGLQAGLADTQYF.